This TCR beta chain was identified in a study of OX40 agonist ivuxolimab in advanced cancers. Looking at the study overall: Treatment received earlier with anti-PD-1, anti-PD-L1 or anti-CTLA-4 agents was allowed, and approximately 40% had some.

The study's findings and limits: Partial responders treated at 0.1-3.0 mg/kg exhibited clonal expansion among the lowest measured.

Baseline, cycle 4 day 1, and cycle 7 day 1 were the blood sampling points. The repertoire was sequenced with immunoSEQ multiplex PCR; TCRdb's copy has only in-frame clones and lacks some. The sample has some 43,000 clones, 88% seen once; the top ten hold approximately 3.2%. Concerning this clone itself: Its antigen is not known.

CDR3 length equals 13 residues. The rearrangement links TRBV21-1 to TRBJ1-4; TRBD1, the table's D call, lacks a check against the DNA. TRBV21-1 is a listed pseudogene. The TCR sequence derives from an adult with an advanced solid tumor such as melanoma, head and neck, liver or kidney cancer. The specimen comprised CD4+ or CD8+ T cells sorted from blood, sampled in a trial of the OX40 agonist ivuxolimab. CDR3 DNA: TGTGCCAGGAAGGGGGACGCTAATGAAAAACTGTTTTTT. This codes for CARKGDANEKLFF.